What follows is one T cell receptor (beta chain) and its context. Original analysis: Quantification of nucleated cells was approximated via reference gene primer amplification. TCRdb keeps only in-frame clones here, not all; method: immunoSEQ multiplex PCR. The V and J calls and clone size are taken from that table; D and trimming were inferred from the DNA. Of tens of thousands of clones in the sample, about 85% were seen once. The sample originates from a study of blood T cell repertoires in COVID-19. Across the whole study: COVID-19 samples, acute and convalescent, were from the United States, Italy and Spain. The analysed material was cDNA or gDNA that came from T cells, B-cell-depleted T cells, or PBMCs.

Trimming shortened V by 0 bases and J by 6 bases, and 15 bases separated the two germline ends. Germline lookup yields CDR1 SGHTA and CDR2 FQGNSA. This CDR3 contains 16 residues. Sequenced input: peripheral blood. V usage is TRBV7-2 and J usage is TRBJ2-1, with D perhaps matching TRBD2 (6 bases). The TCR was taken from a human donor in a cohort sampled during active COVID-19. The CDR3 is CASSLAGGTASNEQFF. The CDR3 nucleotides read TGTGCCAGCAGCTTAGCTGGCGGGACCGCCTCCAATGAGCAGTTCTTC.